This TCR beta chain was retrieved from a study of blood T cell repertoires in COVID-19. Across the study: Sites across the United States, Italy and Spain contributed samples from acute and convalescent COVID-19. Sources were T cells, B-cell-depleted T cells, or PBMCs; the material itself was cDNA or gDNA.

Germline CDR1 reads SGHKS; CDR2 reads YYEKEE (reference sequence). Between the trimmed V and J ends, which lost 4 bases and 9 bases, there was a span of 20 bases. CDR3 size: 16 residues. Per the study methods: Quantification of nucleated cells was approximated via reference gene primer amplification. TCRdb's table, derived via immunoSEQ multiplex PCR, lists solely in-frame clones and lacks some. V and J calls plus clone size are reproduced from that table; the DNA served to infer D and trimming. The sample lists tens of thousands of clones; about 92% were seen once. The J gene is TRBJ1-6, the V gene TRBV5-5; D is perhaps TRBD1 (5 bases). Sample: peripheral blood. The clonotype was recovered from a woman older than 75 with acute or convalescent COVID-19. The CDR3 bases are TGTGCCAGCAGCCCTCCCCCGATTGGGGCGAGTTCACCCCTCCACTTT. It is translated as CASSPPPIGASSPLHF.